The clone carrying this T cell receptor (beta chain) came up many times. Its antigen is unknown. Per germline, CDR1 SNHLY and CDR2 FYNNEI. Trimming cost V 8 bases and J 5 bases, with 19 bases left between them. The CDR3 consists of 15 residues. The data are from a study of T-cell reconstitution after alpha-beta-depleted transplantation in children. Study observations and caveats: Newly produced T cells mostly accounted for T-cell counts and diversity one year post-transplant. Reported findings indicate that, about two months after transplant, alpha-beta T cells came from several hundred expanded clones, which were derived from non-depleted graft cells. Diversity of TCRbeta at day 60 was high in some patients, arising from surviving recipient T cells and thymic progenitors.

Unique molecular identifiers were incorporated when the TCRbeta library was constructed. TCRdb re-called the PCR reads with MiXCR, one entry per CDR3 protein. The sample yields over 90,000 distinct CDR3 sequences, roughly 7.2% seen once. The sequencing here drew on PBMCs, taken before TCRalphabeta/CD19-depleted stem cell transplant. The receptor's source is a boy under 10 years old with acute lymphoblastic leukemia, due to receive a stem cell transplant. The chain recombines TRBV2 with TRBJ2-1; D is unclear. CDR3 DNA: TGTGCCAGCCCCACGACCGATCTAACAAACAATGAGCAGTTCTTC. Its protein product is CASPTTDLTNNEQFF.